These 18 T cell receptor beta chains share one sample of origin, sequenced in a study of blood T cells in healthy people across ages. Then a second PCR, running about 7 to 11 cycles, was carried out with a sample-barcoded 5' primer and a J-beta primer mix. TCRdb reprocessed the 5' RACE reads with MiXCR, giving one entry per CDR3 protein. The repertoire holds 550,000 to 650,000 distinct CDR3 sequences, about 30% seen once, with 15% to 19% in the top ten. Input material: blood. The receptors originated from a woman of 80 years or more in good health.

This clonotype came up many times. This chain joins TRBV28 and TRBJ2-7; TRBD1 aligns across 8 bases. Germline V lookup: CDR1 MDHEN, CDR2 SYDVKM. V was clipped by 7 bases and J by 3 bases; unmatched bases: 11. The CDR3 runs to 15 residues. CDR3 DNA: TGTGCCAGCACCCCTCCTGGGACAGGAGACTACGAGCAGTACTTC. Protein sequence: CASTPPGTGDYEQYF.

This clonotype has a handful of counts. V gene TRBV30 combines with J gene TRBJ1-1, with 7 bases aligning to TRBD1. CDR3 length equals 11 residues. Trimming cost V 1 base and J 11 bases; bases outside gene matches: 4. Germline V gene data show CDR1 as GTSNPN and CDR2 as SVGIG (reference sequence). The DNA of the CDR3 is TGTGCCTGGAGTGACAGGGGAGCGGCTTTCTTT. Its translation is CAWSDRGAAFF.

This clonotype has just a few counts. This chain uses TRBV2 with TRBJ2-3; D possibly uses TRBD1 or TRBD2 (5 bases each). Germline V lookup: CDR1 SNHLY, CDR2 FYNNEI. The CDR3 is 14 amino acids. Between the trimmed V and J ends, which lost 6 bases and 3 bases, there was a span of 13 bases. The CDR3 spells CASRKGSLTDTQYF. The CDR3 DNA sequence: TGTGCCAGCAGGAAGGGGAGTTTGACAGATACGCAGTATTTT.

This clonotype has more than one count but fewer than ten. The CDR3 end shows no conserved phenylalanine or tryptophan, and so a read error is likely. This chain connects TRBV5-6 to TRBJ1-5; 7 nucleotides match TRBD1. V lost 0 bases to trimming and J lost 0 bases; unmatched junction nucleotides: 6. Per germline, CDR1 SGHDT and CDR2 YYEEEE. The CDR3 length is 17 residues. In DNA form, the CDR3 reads TGTGCCAGCAGCTTGGGAAGGGGGCAAAATAGCAATCAGCCCCAGCATGTT. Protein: CASSLGRGQNSNQPQHV.

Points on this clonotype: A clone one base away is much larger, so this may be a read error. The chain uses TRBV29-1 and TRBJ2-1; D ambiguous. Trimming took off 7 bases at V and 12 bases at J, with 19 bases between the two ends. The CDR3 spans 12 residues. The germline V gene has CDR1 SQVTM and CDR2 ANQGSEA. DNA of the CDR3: TGCAGCGGAACTCTTGACTGGGATCGGCAGTTCTTC. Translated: CSGTLDWDRQFF.

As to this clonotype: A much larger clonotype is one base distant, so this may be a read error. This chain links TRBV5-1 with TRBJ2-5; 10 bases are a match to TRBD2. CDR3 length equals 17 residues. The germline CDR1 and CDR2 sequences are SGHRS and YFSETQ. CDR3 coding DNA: TGCGCCAACAGCTGGCCCCCTAGCGGGGGATTCCAAGAGACCCAGTACTTC. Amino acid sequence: CANSWPPSGGFQETQYF.

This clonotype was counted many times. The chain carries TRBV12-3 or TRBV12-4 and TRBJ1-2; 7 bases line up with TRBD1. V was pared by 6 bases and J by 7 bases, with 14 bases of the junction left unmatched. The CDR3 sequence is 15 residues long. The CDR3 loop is CASSFRRTGGSGYTF. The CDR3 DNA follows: TGTGCCAGCAGCTTTCGCCGGACAGGCGGTAGTGGCTACACCTTC.

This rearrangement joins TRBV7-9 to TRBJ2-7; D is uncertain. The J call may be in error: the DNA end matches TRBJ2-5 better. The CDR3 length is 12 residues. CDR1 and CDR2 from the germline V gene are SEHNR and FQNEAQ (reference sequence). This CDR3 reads CASSATGETQYF. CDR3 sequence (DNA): TGTGCCAGCAGCGCTACTGGGGAGACCCAGTACTTC.

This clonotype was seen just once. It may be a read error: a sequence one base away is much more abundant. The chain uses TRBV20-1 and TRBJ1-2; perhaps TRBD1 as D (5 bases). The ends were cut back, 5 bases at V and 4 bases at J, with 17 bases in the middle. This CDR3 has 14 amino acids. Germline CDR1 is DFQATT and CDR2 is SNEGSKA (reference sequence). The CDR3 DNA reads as TGCAGTGCTCAAACGGGAGGGGCGGTCTATGGCTACACCTTC. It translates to CSAQTGGAVYGYTF.

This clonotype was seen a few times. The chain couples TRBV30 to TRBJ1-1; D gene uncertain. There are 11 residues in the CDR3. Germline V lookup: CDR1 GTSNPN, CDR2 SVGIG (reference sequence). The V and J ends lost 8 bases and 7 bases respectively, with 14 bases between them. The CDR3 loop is CALNLAGEAFF. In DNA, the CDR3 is TGTGCCCTCAATCTTGCGGGTGAAGCTTTCTTT.

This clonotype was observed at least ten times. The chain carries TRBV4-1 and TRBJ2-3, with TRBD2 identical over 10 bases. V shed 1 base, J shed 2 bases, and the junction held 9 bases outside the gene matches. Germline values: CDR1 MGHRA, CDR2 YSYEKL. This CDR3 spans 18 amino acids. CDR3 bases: TGCGCCAGCAGCCAAGTAGGAGCGGGGGGGCGGGACACAGATACGCAGTATTTT. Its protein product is CASSQVGAGGRDTDTQYF.

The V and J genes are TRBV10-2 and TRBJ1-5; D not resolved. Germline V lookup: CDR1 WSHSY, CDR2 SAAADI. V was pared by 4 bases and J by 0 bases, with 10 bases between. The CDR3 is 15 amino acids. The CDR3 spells CASSALVGSNQPQHF. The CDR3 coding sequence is TGCGCCAGCAGTGCCTTAGTCGGTAGCAATCAGCCCCAGCATTTT.

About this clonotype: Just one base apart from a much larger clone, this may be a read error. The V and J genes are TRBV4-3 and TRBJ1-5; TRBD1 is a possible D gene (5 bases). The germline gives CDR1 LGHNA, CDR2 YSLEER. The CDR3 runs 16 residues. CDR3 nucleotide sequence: TGCGCCAGCGGCCAAGATGGGAGAGTCCCAGGGCAGCCCCAGCATTTT. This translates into CASGQDGRVPGQPQHF.

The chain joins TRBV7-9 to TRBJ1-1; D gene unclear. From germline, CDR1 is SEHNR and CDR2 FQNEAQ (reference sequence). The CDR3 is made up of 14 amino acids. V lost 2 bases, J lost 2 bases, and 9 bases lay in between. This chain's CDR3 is CASSLLFTNTEAFF. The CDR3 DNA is TGTGCCAGCAGCTTACTCTTTACTAACACTGAAGCTTTCTTT.

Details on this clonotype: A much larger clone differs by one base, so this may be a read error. CDR3 in amino acids: CAISYSSGGAYNEQFF. DNA for the CDR3: TGCGCCATCAGCTACTCAAGCGGGGGGGCCTACAATGAGCAGTTCTTC. The chain employs TRBV5-1 and TRBJ2-1, with 10 bases matching TRBD2. Germline lookup yields CDR1 SGHRS and CDR2 YFSETQ. This CDR3 region has 16 residues.

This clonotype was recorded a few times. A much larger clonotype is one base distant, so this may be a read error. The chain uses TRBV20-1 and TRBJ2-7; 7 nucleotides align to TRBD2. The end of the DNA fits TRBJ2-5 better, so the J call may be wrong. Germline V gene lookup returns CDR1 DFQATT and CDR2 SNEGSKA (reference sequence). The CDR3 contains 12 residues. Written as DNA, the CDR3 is TGCAGGGGACGGGGGGAAGGAGAGACCCAGTACTTC. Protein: CRGRGEGETQYF.

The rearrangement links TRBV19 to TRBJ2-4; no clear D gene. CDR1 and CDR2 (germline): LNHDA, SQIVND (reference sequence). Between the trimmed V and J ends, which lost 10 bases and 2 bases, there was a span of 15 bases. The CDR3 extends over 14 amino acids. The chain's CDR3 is CATKEIGTKNIQYF. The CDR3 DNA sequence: TGTGCCACTAAGGAGATAGGGACCAAAAACATTCAGTACTTC.

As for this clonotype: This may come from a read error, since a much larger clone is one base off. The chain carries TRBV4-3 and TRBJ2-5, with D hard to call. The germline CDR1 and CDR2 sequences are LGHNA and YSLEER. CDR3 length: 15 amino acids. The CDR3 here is CASSQGSLGQEAQYF. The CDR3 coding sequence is TGCGCCAGCAGCCAAGGGTCCCTAGGGCAAGAGGCCCAGTACTTC.